A selection of T cell receptor beta chains follows, all from one sample in a study of regulatory T cells in long-lasting Graves disease. TCRdb reprocessed the multiplex PCR reads via MiXCR and lists one record per CDR3 protein. The sample comprises approximately 690,000 distinct CDR3 sequences, around 32% of which are singletons, and roughly 41% rests with the top ten. The sequences come from peripheral blood mononuclear cells (PBMCs), collected when the disease was refractory, from a patient treated with antithyroid drugs. These receptors were taken from a female donor with Graves disease. The CDR3 runs from the conserved cysteine through the conserved F or W. A D gene is named only where the DNA matches it firmly. Some rows mark clone size as missing; the rest say once, few, many or name a class of expanded clone.

V	length	size	J	D	CDR3	DNA
TRBV20-1	13	.	TRBJ2-7	TRBD2	CSARAASGYEQYF	TGCAGTGCTAGGGCGGCTAGCGGGTACGAGCAGTACTTC
TRBV25-1	15	.	TRBJ1-6	.	CASRDPGEGWSPLHF	TGTGCCAGCAGGGACCCAGGGGAAGGATGGTCACCCCTCCACTTT
TRBV12-3/TRBV12-4	13	few	TRBJ2-5	.	CASSFSHQETQYF	TGTGCCAGCAGTTTCAGCCACCAAGAGACCCAGTACTTC
TRBV7-9	13	few	TRBJ1-2	.	CATTTGSNYGYTF	TGTGCCACCACGACAGGTTCTAACTATGGCTACACCTTC
TRBV5-5	14	.	TRBJ1-4	.	CASSLGGNEEKLFF	TGTGCCAGCAGCTTGGGGGGGAATGAAGAAAAACTGTTTTTT
TRBV11-2	11	.	TRBJ1-1	.	CASSLGHEAFF	TGTGCCAGCAGCTTAGGGCATGAGGCTTTCTTT
TRBV20-1	15	few	TRBJ2-7	.	CSARAAVTSSYEQYF	TGCAGTGCTAGAGCAGCGGTAACGAGCTCCTACGAGCAGTACTTC
TRBV25-1	16	few	TRBJ2-3	.	CASSEVNIRDTDTQYF	TGTGCCAGCAGTGAAGTGAATATAAGGGACACAGATACGCAGTATTTT
TRBV2	13	many	TRBJ2-7	.	CANRQAASYEQYF	TGTGCCAACAGACAGGCGGCCTCCTACGAGCAGTACTTC
TRBV12-3/TRBV12-4	13	few	TRBJ1-1	.	CASSYVSPTEAFF	TGTGCCAGCAGTTATGTCAGCCCCACTGAAGCTTTCTTT
TRBV12-3/TRBV12-4	14	many	TRBJ1-5	.	CASSPFGSNQPQHF	TGTGCCAGCAGCCCTTTCGGTAGCAATCAGCCCCAGCATTTT
TRBV5-1	14	few	TRBJ1-1	.	CASSLGDGVETAFF	TGCGCCAGCAGCTTAGGGGACGGGGTGGAGACAGCTTTCTTT
TRBV12-3/TRBV12-4	13	many	TRBJ1-2	TRBD1	CASSPGQGFGYTF	TGTGCCAGCAGTCCGGGACAGGGGTTCGGCTACACCTTC
TRBV3-1	15	many	TRBJ1-4	.	CASSDQATRREKLFF	TGTGCCAGCAGTGACCAGGCGACCCGTCGTGAAAAACTGTTTTTT
TRBV7-9	14	.	TRBJ2-7	.	CASSPRVSVYEQYF	TGTGCCAGCAGCCCTCGTGTGTCGGTCTACGAGCAGTACTTC
TRBV7-2	15	.	TRBJ1-5	.	CASTPTGRTNQPQHF	TGTGCCAGCACCCCGACGGGTAGGACAAATCAGCCCCAGCATTTT
TRBV28	14	many	TRBJ1-5	TRBD1	CASSSDRGNQPQHF	TGTGCCAGCAGTTCTGACAGGGGGAACCAGCCCCAGCATTTT
TRBV2	14	many	TRBJ1-1	.	CASGATAETTEAFF	TGTGCCAGCGGCGCGACAGCTGAAACGACTGAAGCTTTCTTT
TRBV27	17	.	TRBJ2-5	TRBD2	CASSSTGLAARQETQYF	TGTGCCAGCAGTTCCACAGGACTAGCGGCCCGCCAAGAGACCCAGTACTTC
TRBV25-1	15	.	TRBJ2-4	TRBD1	CASSEQGTGVNIQYF	TGTGCCAGCAGTGAGCAAGGGACAGGGGTCAACATTCAGTACTTC
TRBV5-6	15	many	TRBJ2-5	TRBD2	CASSPGLAGDGTQYF	TGTGCCAGCAGCCCCGGACTAGCGGGAGACGGGACCCAGTACTTC
TRBV20-1	13	few	TRBJ1-1	TRBD1	CSARRTGGTEAFF	TGCAGTGCTAGACGGACAGGGGGCACTGAAGCTTTCTTT
TRBV2	13	many	TRBJ2-4	.	CASLHGAKNIQYF	TGTGCCAGCTTACACGGAGCCAAAAACATTCAGTACTTC
TRBV3-1	15	.	TRBJ1-2	TRBD1	CASSLTGTGGSGYTF	TGTGCCAGCAGCCTGACCGGGACAGGGGGCTCTGGCTACACCTTC
TRBV6-2/TRBV6-3	17	few	TRBJ1-2	TRBD1	CASRPRDRGLKNYGYTF	TGTGCCAGCAGACCCCGGGACAGGGGCCTAAAGAACTATGGCTACACCTTC
TRBV10-3	13	.	TRBJ1-5	.	CAIRSQGSEPQHF	TGTGCCATCAGATCCCAGGGGTCTGAGCCCCAGCATTTT
TRBV10-3	13	.	TRBJ1-1	TRBD1	CAIGQGLNTEAFF	TGTGCCATCGGACAGGGCCTCAACACTGAAGCTTTCTTT
TRBV20-1	16	few	TRBJ2-5	TRBD2	CSATGTSGRAGETQYF	TGCAGTGCCACCGGGACTAGCGGGAGGGCCGGGGAGACCCAGTACTTC
TRBV7-2	14	.	TRBJ1-1	.	CASSIDSGGTEAFF	TGTGCCAGCAGCATAGACAGTGGGGGTACTGAAGCTTTCTTT
TRBV5-1	17	.	TRBJ1-2	TRBD1	CASSSVRDREINYGYTF	TGCGCCAGCAGCTCCGTCCGGGACAGGGAGATTAACTATGGCTACACCTTC
TRBV2	15	many	TRBJ1-5	.	CASGEGGTSNQPQHF	TGTGCCAGCGGGGAGGGGGGAACGAGCAATCAGCCCCAGCATTTT
TRBV7-3	14	.	TRBJ1-2	.	CASSLDSGRGGYTF	TGTGCCAGCAGCTTGGACAGTGGACGGGGTGGCTACACCTTC
TRBV7-9	16	.	TRBJ1-1	.	CASSLSGATTDSRAFF	TGTGCCAGCAGCTTAAGTGGGGCTACGACCGACTCTCGTGCTTTCTTT
TRBV10-3	16	.	TRBJ1-6	.	CAISTGTFSYNSPLHF	TGTGCCATCAGTACAGGGACCTTCTCCTATAATTCACCCCTCCACTTT
TRBV20-1	13	many	TRBJ2-5	.	CSARPPTVKTQYF	TGCAGTGCTAGACCTCCGACTGTGAAGACCCAGTACTTC
TRBV5-1	15	few	TRBJ2-7	.	CASTRHLASVYEQYF	TGCGCCAGCACCCGCCACCTAGCTTCGGTCTACGAGCAGTACTTC
TRBV18	14	few	TRBJ1-1	.	CASSPFTVNTEAFF	TGTGCCAGCTCACCCTTTACAGTGAACACTGAAGCTTTCTTT
TRBV29-1	15	.	TRBJ2-5	TRBD2	CSVQSGRALLETQYF	TGCAGCGTTCAATCGGGGAGGGCATTACTAGAGACCCAGTACTTC
TRBV27	11	.	TRBJ1-2	.	CATLGLYGYTF	TGTGCCACCCTGGGCTTGTATGGCTACACCTTC
TRBV14	21	few	TRBJ1-6	TRBD1	CASSQWDRGRIPLFGNSPLHF	TGTGCCAGCAGCCAATGGGACAGGGGTAGGATCCCGCTGTTCGGTAATTCACCCCTCCACTTT
TRBV7-9	16	.	TRBJ1-3	.	CASSPSDGETGNTIYF	TGTGCCAGCAGCCCAAGCGATGGGGAGACTGGAAACACCATATATTTT
TRBV6-2/TRBV6-3	13	many	TRBJ2-7	.	CASSYAGPYEQYF	TGTGCCAGCAGTTACGCCGGACCCTACGAGCAGTACTTC